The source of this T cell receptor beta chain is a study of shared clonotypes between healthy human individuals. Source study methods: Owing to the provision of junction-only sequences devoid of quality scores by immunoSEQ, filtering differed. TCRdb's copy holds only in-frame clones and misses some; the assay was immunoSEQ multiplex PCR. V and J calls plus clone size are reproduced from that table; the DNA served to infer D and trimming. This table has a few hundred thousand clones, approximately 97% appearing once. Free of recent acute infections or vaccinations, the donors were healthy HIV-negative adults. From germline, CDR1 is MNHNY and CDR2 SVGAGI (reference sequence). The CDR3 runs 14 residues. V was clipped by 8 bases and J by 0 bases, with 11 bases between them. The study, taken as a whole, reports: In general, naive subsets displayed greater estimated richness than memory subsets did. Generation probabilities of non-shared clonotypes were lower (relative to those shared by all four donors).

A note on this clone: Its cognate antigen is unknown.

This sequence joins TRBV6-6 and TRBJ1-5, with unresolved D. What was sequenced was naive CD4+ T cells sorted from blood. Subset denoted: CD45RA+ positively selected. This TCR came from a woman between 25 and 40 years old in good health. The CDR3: CASEGRYSNQPQHF. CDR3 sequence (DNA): TGTGCCAGCGAGGGCAGATATAGCAATCAGCCCCAGCATTTT.